This T cell receptor (beta chain) stems from a study of OX40 agonist ivuxolimab in advanced cancers. General notes on the study: Ivuxolimab was an agonistic, fully human IgG2 monoclonal antibody directed against OX40 (CD134), a costimulatory receptor. Intravenous ivuxolimab was administered to patients every 2 weeks at six dose levels: 0.01, 0.1, 0.3, 1.5, 3 and 10 mg/kg. Among the 50 to 55 dose-escalation patients, some 19 had hepatocellular carcinoma, about 15 melanoma, 9 renal cell carcinoma and 9 head and neck cancer. In the dose-escalation cohort, 75% to 90% of patients were male, and the mean age was 60 years with a range of roughly 23 to 79. Prior anti-PD-1, anti-PD-L1 or anti-CTLA-4 therapy was permitted, and roughly two fifths of dose-escalation patients had received checkpoint inhibitors. Partial responses occurred in three dose-escalation patients: two with cutaneous melanoma and one with hepatocellular carcinoma. Peripheral TCRbeta sequencing aimed to test whether ivuxolimab altered TCR sequence diversity and caused clonal T-cell expansion. The paper covers the monotherapy dose-escalation part of the phase I ivuxolimab trial, which included N ≈ 54 patients. The research as a whole found: At doses of 0.1 to 3.0 mg/kg, clonal expansion of both CD4+ and CD8+ blood T cells was observed from baseline to week 6. Low levels of normalized T-cell clonal expansion were also seen in some patients who did not respond. After ivuxolimab, CD8+ T cells had more expanded clones than CD4+ T cells on average. In the 0.1-3.0 mg/kg groups, partial responders had among the lowest normalized peripheral clonal expansion, particularly in CD8+ T cells. Antigen specificity was not determined for the clonally expanded peripheral T cells.

The CDR3, from cysteine to phenylalanine, totals 17 residues. This entry keeps only the CDR3 DNA: 51 bases, framed from base 1. Based on the germline V gene, the CDR1 and CDR2 sequences are MNHNS and SASEGT. At the junction V is shortened by 4 bases and J by 1 base, with 19 bases in between. Patients with autoimmune disease history or receiving systemic immunosuppression were excluded from the trial. In every dose cohort, peripheral blood was drawn for TCR sequencing at baseline, cycle 4 day 1, and cycle 7 day 1. Samples came from an open-label, multicenter, first-in-human phase I dose-escalation trial of ivuxolimab. Adults with locally advanced or metastatic melanoma, renal cell carcinoma, hepatocellular carcinoma or head and neck squamous cell carcinoma were enrolled in the trial. Before TCR sequencing, CD4+ T cells and CD8+ T cells were sorted from peripheral blood as separate populations. Regarding this clone: This clone's antigen is unknown. Qualities for individual bases were not recorded, and no much larger clone is one base off.

To sequence the TCRbeta CDR3 region, genomic DNA was isolated from the sorted cells. TCRbeta CDR3 regions were sequenced using the immunoSEQ Assay. The source is immuneACCESS, and TCRdb retained only in-frame sequences with V and J called. Part of the clones is not carried over; for the studies checked, unresolved V genes explain less than half of this, and the remainder is unexplained. A total of around 76,000 clones appear in this sample, under 80% of them only once. The top ten clones comprise about 5.4% of the sample. The receptor comes from an adult with an advanced solid tumor such as melanoma, head and neck, liver or kidney cancer. Rearrangement joined TRBV6-1 to TRBJ1-1; the D segment cannot be called with confidence. The sample was CD4+ or CD8+ T cells sorted from blood, taken in a trial of the OX40 agonist ivuxolimab. The encoded CDR3 is CASSGRVQTSENTEAFF. The bases read TGTGCCAGCAGTGGAAGGGTCCAAACCTCCGAGAACACTGAAGCTTTCTTT.